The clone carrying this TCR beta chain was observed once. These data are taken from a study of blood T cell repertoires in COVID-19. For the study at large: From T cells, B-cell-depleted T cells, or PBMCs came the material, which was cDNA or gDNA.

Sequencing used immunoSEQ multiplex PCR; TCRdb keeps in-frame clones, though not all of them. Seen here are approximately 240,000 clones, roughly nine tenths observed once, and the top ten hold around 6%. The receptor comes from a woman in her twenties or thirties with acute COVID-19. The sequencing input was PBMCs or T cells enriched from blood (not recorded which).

The DNA of the CDR3 is TGCGCCAGCAGCTTGCAGGGGAATCAGCCCCAGCATTTT. It specifies CASSLQGNQPQHF. The V gene is TRBV5-1, the J gene TRBJ1-5; a weak D match, TRBD1 (6 bases). CDR1 is SGHRS and CDR2 is YFSETQ in the germline V gene. The CDR3 sequence is 13 residues long. Trimming removed 1 base at V and 4 bases at J, with 6 bases between.